The source of this T cell receptor (beta chain) is a study of OX40 agonist ivuxolimab in advanced cancers. At the level of the study: A history of anti-PD-1, anti-PD-L1 or anti-CTLA-4 therapy was acceptable, and roughly 40% had some. The study reported partial responses in three patients: one hepatocellular carcinoma, two cutaneous melanoma. Overall study results and limits: Clonal expansion among partial responders at 0.1-3.0 mg/kg ranked near the lowest. There were, on average, more expanded clones in CD8+ T cells than in CD4+.

A note on this clone: Its specificity is not known.

Generated by immunoSEQ multiplex PCR, the TCRdb table keeps only in-frame clones and is missing some. This table has about 69,000 clones, about three quarters appearing once. V was shortened by 6 bases and J by 7 bases, with 19 bases between the two germline ends. Germline-derived CDR1 and CDR2 are SGHNT and YENEEA. The CDR3 has 15 residues. Sample: CD4+ or CD8+ T cells sorted from blood, taken in a trial of the OX40 agonist ivuxolimab. This chain connects TRBV11-3 to TRBJ2-1, with D tentatively TRBD2 (7 bases). This sequence was found in an adult with an advanced solid tumor such as melanoma, head and neck, liver or kidney cancer. The CDR3 DNA reads TGTGCCAGCAGTTGGGGGGGCGGAGCTGGAAATGAGCAGTTCTTC. It specifies CASSWGGGAGNEQFF.